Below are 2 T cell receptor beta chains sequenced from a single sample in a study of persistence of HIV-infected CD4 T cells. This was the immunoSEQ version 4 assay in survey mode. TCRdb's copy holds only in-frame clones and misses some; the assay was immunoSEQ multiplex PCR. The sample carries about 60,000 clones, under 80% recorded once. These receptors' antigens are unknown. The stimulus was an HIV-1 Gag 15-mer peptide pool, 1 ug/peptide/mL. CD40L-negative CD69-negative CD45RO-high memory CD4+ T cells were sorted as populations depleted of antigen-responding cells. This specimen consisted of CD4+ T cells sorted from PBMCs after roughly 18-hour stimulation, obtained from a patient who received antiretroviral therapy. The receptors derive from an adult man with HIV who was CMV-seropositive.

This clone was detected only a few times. CDR3 sequence: CASSLYGGGQPQHF. In DNA form, the CDR3 reads TGTGCCAGCAGTTTGTATGGGGGCGGACAGCCCCAGCATTTT. The rearrangement joins TRBV28 to TRBJ1-5; tentative D call: TRBD1 (6 bases). Between the trimmed V and J ends, which lost 3 bases and 7 bases, there was a span of 13 bases. The germline gives CDR1 MDHEN, CDR2 SYDVKM. The CDR3 is 14 amino acids.

In DNA form, the CDR3 reads TGTGCCAGCTCGCGGACAGGGGCGAACACTGAAGCTTTCTTT. It translates to CASSRTGANTEAFF. J is TRBJ1-1 and V is TRBV18; 9 positions agree with TRBD1. The CDR3 length is 14 residues. The ends lost 6 bases at V and 1 base at J; junction bases unmatched: 3. Germline V gene sequence: CDR1 KGHSH, CDR2 LQKENI.